This paragraph reports one T cell receptor beta chain. The sample originates from a study of blood T cell repertoires in COVID-19. Overall study context: COVID-19 samples, acute and convalescent, were from the United States, Italy and Spain.

Measured with immunoSEQ multiplex PCR; TCRdb has only the in-frame clones, and not every one. The sample shows some 200,000 clones, 86% of them seen only once. V shed 3 bases and J shed 4 bases, with 12 bases lying between them. The CDR3 loop spans 14 amino acids. Germline lookup yields CDR1 WSHSY and CDR2 SAAADI. The sequence derives from a woman aged 45-65 years with acute or convalescent COVID-19. The rearrangement links TRBV10-2 to TRBJ1-2; TRBD1 is a possible D gene (6 bases). The specimen sequenced was peripheral blood. DNA for the CDR3: TGCGCCAGCAGTGAAGTCAGGGGTAGCTATGGCTACACCTTC. This encodes CASSEVRGSYGYTF.